This entry is about one T cell receptor (beta chain). The antigen remains unidentified. The sample belongs to a study of T cell responses to AZD1222 COVID-19 vaccine. Points from the study as a whole: A reported finding is that nearly half of spike-specific TCRs target unmutated variant regions.

V lost 4 bases to trimming and J lost 9 bases, with 13 bases between them. The germline gives CDR1 SGHDN, CDR2 FVKESK. CDR3 size: 13 residues. Sequencing used immunoSEQ multiplex PCR; TCRdb keeps in-frame clones, though not all of them. The repertoire consists of 120,000 or so clones, with around 89% occurring once and the leading ten covering approximately 10%. The origin of this receptor is an adult in good health. Sequencing used peripheral blood, obtained on day 0 of MenACWY control vaccination. The rearrangement uses TRBV14 and TRBJ1-5; D not certain. CDR3 nucleotides: TGTGCCAGCAGCCTATACCCCAACGGGCCCCAGCATTTT. This gives the protein CASSLYPNGPQHF.